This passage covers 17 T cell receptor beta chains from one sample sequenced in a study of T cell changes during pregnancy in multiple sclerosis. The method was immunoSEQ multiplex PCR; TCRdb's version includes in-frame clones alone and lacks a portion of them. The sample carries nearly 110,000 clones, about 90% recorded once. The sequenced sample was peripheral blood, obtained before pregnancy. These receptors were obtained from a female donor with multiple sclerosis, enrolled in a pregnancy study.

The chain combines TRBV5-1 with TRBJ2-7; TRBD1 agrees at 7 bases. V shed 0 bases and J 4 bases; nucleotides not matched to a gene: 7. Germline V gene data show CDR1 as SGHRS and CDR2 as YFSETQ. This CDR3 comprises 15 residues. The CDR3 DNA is TGCGCCAGCAGCTTGGGAGGGACAGAACAATACGAGCAGTACTTC. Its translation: CASSLGGTEQYEQYF.

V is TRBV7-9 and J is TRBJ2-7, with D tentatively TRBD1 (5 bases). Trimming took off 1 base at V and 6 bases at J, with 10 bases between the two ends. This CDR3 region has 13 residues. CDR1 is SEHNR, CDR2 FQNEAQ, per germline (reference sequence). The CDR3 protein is CASSLGYQGEQYF. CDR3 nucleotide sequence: TGTGCCAGCAGCTTAGGGTACCAGGGCGAGCAGTACTTC.

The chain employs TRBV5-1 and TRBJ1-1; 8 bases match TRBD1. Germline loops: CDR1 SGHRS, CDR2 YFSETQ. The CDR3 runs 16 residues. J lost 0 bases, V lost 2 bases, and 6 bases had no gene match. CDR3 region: CASSLEQGALNTEAFF. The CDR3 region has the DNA TGCGCCAGCAGCTTAGAGCAGGGGGCCTTGAACACTGAAGCTTTCTTT.

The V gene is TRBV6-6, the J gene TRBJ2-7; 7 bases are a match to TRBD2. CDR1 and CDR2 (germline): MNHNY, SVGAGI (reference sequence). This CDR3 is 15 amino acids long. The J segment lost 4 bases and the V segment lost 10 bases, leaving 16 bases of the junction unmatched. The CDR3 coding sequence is TGTGCCACCCTCCGGGGGAGGGGTCTTCTTTACGAGCAGTACTTC. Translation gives CATLRGRGLLYEQYF.

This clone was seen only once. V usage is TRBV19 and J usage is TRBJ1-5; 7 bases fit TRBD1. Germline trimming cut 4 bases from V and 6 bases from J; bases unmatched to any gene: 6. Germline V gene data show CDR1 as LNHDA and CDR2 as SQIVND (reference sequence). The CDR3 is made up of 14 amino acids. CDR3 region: CASSTGTVVQPQHF. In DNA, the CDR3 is TGTGCCAGTAGTACCGGGACAGTAGTTCAGCCCCAGCATTTT.

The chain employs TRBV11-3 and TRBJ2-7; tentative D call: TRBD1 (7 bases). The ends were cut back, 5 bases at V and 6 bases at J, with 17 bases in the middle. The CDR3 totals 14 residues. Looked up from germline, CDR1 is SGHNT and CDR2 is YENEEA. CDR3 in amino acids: CASSQGGQKSEQYF. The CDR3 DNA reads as TGTGCCAGCAGCCAGGGGGGACAGAAAAGCGAGCAGTACTTC.

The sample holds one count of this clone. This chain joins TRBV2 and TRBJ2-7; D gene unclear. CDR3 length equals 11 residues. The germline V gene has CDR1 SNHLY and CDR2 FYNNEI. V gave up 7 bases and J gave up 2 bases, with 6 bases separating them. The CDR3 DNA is TGTGCCAGCACCCAAACCTACGAGCAGTACTTC. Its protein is CASTQTYEQYF.

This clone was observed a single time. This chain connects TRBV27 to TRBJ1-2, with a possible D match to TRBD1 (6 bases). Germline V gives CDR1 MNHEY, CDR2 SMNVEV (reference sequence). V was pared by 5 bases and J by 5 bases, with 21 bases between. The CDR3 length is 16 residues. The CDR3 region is CASSRSQGKGLYGYTF. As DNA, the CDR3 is TGTGCCAGCAGTCGCAGTCAGGGGAAGGGACTATATGGCTACACCTTC.

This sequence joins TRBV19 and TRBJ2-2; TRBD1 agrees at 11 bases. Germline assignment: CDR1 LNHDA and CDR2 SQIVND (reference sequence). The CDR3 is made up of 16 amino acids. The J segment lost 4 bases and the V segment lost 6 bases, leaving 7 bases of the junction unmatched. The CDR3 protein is CASRRGQGAGTGELFF. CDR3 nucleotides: TGTGCCAGTAGGCGAGGACAGGGGGCAGGCACCGGGGAGCTGTTTTTT.

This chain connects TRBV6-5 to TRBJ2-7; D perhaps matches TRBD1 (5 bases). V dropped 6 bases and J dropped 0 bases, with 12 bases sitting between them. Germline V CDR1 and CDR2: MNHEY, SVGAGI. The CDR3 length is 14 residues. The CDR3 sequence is CASRRQSTSYEQYF. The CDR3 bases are TGTGCCAGCAGACGACAGTCAACCTCCTACGAGCAGTACTTC.

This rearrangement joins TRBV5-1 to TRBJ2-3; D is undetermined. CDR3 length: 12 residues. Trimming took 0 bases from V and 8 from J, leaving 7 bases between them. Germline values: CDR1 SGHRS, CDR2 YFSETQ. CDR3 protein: CASSLDSGTQYF. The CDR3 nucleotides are TGCGCCAGCAGCTTGGATAGTGGTACGCAGTATTTT.

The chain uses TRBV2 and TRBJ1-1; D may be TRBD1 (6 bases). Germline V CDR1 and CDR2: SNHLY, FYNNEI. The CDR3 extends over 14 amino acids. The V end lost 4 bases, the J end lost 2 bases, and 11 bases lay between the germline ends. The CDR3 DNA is TGTGCCAGCAGTGCTCTGGGACAAAACACTGAAGCTTTCTTT. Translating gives CASSALGQNTEAFF. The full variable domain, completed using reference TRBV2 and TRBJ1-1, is EPEVTQTPSHQVTQMGQEVILRCVPISNHLYFYWYRQILGQKVEFLVSFYNNEISEKSEIFDDQFSVERPDGSNFTLKIRSTKLEDSAMYFCASSALGQNTEAFFGQGTRLTVV.

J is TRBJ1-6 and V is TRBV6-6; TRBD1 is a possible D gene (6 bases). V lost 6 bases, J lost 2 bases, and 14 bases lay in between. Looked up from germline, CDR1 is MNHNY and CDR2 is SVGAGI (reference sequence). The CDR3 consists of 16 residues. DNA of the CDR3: TGTGCCAGCAGCCAGACAGGATCGCCCTATAATTCACCCCTCCACTTT. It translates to CASSQTGSPYNSPLHF.

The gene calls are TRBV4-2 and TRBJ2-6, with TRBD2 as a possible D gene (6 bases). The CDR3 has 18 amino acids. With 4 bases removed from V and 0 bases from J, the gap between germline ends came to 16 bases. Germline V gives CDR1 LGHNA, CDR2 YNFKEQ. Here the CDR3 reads CASSRGPGDSSGANVLTF. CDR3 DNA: TGTGCCAGCAGCCGCGGACCGGGAGATAGCTCTGGGGCCAACGTCCTGACTTTC.

The CDR3 spells CASSSREDYGYTF. CDR3 in DNA: TGTGCCAGCAGTTCCCGGGAAGACTATGGCTACACCTTC. The V and J genes are TRBV6-5 and TRBJ1-2, with D uncertain. V was clipped by 4 bases and J by 3 bases, with 9 bases between them. CDR1 and CDR2 from the germline V gene are MNHEY and SVGAGI. The CDR3 length is 13 residues.

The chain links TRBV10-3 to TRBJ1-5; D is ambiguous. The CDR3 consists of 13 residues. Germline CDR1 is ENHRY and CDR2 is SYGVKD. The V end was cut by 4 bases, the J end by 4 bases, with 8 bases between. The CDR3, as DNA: TGTGCCATCAGTGCGACGGGTAATCAGCCCCAGCATTTT. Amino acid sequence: CAISATGNQPQHF.

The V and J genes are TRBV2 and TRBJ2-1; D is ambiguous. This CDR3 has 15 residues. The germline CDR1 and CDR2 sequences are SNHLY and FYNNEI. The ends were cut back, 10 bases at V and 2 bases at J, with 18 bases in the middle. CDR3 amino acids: CATPPGPAPYNEQFF. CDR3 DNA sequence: TGTGCCACCCCACCTGGGCCGGCACCCTACAATGAGCAGTTCTTC.